This TCR beta chain stems from a study of CD4+ T cells in melanoma. Study-level points and caveats: A reported correlation linked neoantigen-specific CD4+ T cells to CD8+, macrophage and B cell function. Neoantigen-specific CD4+ T cells in melanoma reportedly had diverse differentiation states.

Assay used: immunoSEQ multiplex PCR; TCRdb lists only in-frame clones, some missing. The sample holds over 100,000 clones; roughly 90% are singletons and the top ten take about 3.5%. As concerns this clone: Its antigen is still unknown.

Trimming took off 11 bases at V and 0 bases at J, with 17 bases between the two ends. Per germline, CDR1 WSHSY and CDR2 SAAADI. This CDR3 spans 15 amino acids. The rearrangement uses TRBV10-2 and TRBJ2-4, with D possibly being TRBD2 (6 bases). The source of this sequence is a human donor with melanoma. The sample comprised peripheral blood. CDR3 coding DNA: TGCGCCGCCAGCCGGGGGACTCTAGCCAAAAACATTCAGTACTTC. It translates to CAASRGTLAKNIQYF.